The entry that follows covers one TCR beta chain sequence. The data were obtained in a study of PD-1 blockade in classical Hodgkin lymphoma. CDR1 SGHDN and CDR2 FVKESK come from the germline V gene. There are 13 residues in the CDR3. Deletions cut 6 bases from V and 6 bases from J, with 14 bases between. In every patient, relapse followed autologous stem cell transplantation, while exposure to brentuximab vedotin differed. Assay: immunoSEQ multiplex PCR; the TCRdb copy retains only in-frame clones and omits some. The repertoire includes more than 20,000 clones, around three quarters of them detected once, and around a sixth sits in the top ten.

This TCR derives from a human donor with classical Hodgkin lymphoma. The sequencing used peripheral blood mononuclear cells (PBMCs), collected before the second cycle of nivolumab. The genes are TRBV14 and TRBJ1-1; perhaps TRBD1 as D (6 bases). The CDR3 region is CASRLGGWAEAFF. DNA for the CDR3: TGTGCCAGCAGACTTGGGGGCTGGGCTGAAGCTTTCTTT. Full variable domain (outside the CDR3, taken from reference TRBV14 and TRBJ1-1): EAGVTQFPSHSVIEKGQTVTLRCDPISGHDNLYWYRRVMGKEIKFLLHFVKESKQDESGMPNNRFLAERTGGTYSTLKVQPAELEDSGVYFCASRLGGWAEAFFGQGTRLTVV.